This T cell receptor (beta chain) appears in the sequencing data of a study of blood T cell repertoires in COVID-19. At the level of the study: Specimens from acute and convalescent COVID-19 originated in the United States, Italy and Spain. PBMCs, B-cell-depleted T cells, or T cells provided the cDNA or gDNA that made up the material.

Original methodology: Counts of nucleated cells, estimated from reference gene primer amplification, were obtained. Assay: immunoSEQ multiplex PCR; the TCRdb copy retains only in-frame clones and omits some. From that table come the V and J calls and clone size; the DNA was used to work out D and trimming. The table records about 160,000 clones, 90% of them present only once. V lost 1 base to trimming and J lost 10 bases; unmatched junction nucleotides: 0. Per germline, CDR1 DFQATT and CDR2 SNEGSKA (reference sequence). CDR3 length equals 11 residues. The sample consisted of peripheral blood. The chain has TRBV20-1 and TRBJ2-1, with 8 positions matching TRBD2. The receptor's source is a man aged 60 to 75 with active or convalescent COVID-19. Here the CDR3 DNA reads TGCAGTGCTAGAGGACTAGCGGAGCAGTTCTTC. Protein: CSARGLAEQFF.